Listed below are T cell receptor beta chains from one sample, sequenced in a study of T cells in Graves' hyperthyroidism and ophthalmopathy. TCRdb re-called the multiplex PCR reads with MiXCR, one entry per CDR3 protein. This table holds about 400,000 distinct CDR3 sequences, about an eighth found once. The material sequenced was blood. The origin of the receptors is a woman between 18 and 29 years old with Graves' hyperthyroidism. CDR3s leave out the opening cysteine and the closing phenylalanine or tryptophan. Fields, in order: J gene, V gene, CDR3 length, D gene, CDR3 protein. The D gene is left open where the match is weak.

j_call: TRBJ1-1
v_call: TRBV3-1
cdr3_length: 10
d_call: -
cdr3_aa: ASSPPGGQAF

j_call: TRBJ1-5
v_call: TRBV28
cdr3_length: 11
d_call: -
cdr3_aa: ASNRDSKQPQH

j_call: TRBJ2-1
v_call: TRBV12-5
cdr3_length: 14
d_call: -
cdr3_aa: ASGLVLGQSYNEQF

j_call: TRBJ2-2
v_call: TRBV11-2
cdr3_length: 15
d_call: TRBD2
cdr3_aa: ASSFRREGLRTGELF

j_call: TRBJ2-7
v_call: TRBV30
cdr3_length: 11
d_call: TRBD1
cdr3_aa: AWDKGAKDEQY

j_call: TRBJ2-7
v_call: TRBV28
cdr3_length: 12
d_call: -
cdr3_aa: ASSLRRLSYEQY

j_call: TRBJ1-2
v_call: TRBV7-9
cdr3_length: 17
d_call: -
cdr3_aa: ASSEQSLGVRSADYGYT

j_call: TRBJ1-1
v_call: TRBV5-4
cdr3_length: 11
d_call: -
cdr3_aa: ASSLTGRPEAF

j_call: TRBJ2-1
v_call: TRBV6-2/TRBV6-3
cdr3_length: 10
d_call: TRBD1
cdr3_aa: ASSYSDRELF

j_call: TRBJ2-3
v_call: TRBV5-1
cdr3_length: 15
d_call: TRBD2
cdr3_aa: ASSLTRTSGRTDTQY

j_call: TRBJ2-7
v_call: TRBV28
cdr3_length: 11
d_call: TRBD1
cdr3_aa: ASNTGQAYEQY

j_call: TRBJ2-7
v_call: TRBV4-1
cdr3_length: 19
d_call: -
cdr3_aa: ASSQFFIPHRPGHGSYEQY

j_call: TRBJ2-5
v_call: TRBV25-1
cdr3_length: 12
d_call: TRBD2
cdr3_aa: ASRPGGGSETQY

j_call: TRBJ1-3
v_call: TRBV7-2
cdr3_length: 12
d_call: -
cdr3_aa: ASSSGSSGNTIY

j_call: TRBJ2-5
v_call: TRBV19
cdr3_length: 15
d_call: -
cdr3_aa: ASTQTVGRVDQETQY

j_call: TRBJ1-1
v_call: TRBV2
cdr3_length: 12
d_call: -
cdr3_aa: ASSEEPFNTEAF

j_call: TRBJ1-6
v_call: TRBV6-1
cdr3_length: 14
d_call: -
cdr3_aa: ASKYRIGNFNSPLH

j_call: TRBJ2-3
v_call: TRBV12-3/TRBV12-4
cdr3_length: 12
d_call: TRBD2
cdr3_aa: ASRTSVTTDTQY

j_call: TRBJ2-7
v_call: TRBV28
cdr3_length: 11
d_call: TRBD2
cdr3_aa: ASRAGGPYEQY

j_call: TRBJ2-3
v_call: TRBV28
cdr3_length: 12
d_call: -
cdr3_aa: ASSLVGRSDTQY

j_call: TRBJ1-1
v_call: TRBV6-1
cdr3_length: 12
d_call: -
cdr3_aa: ASSEARGGQITF

j_call: TRBJ2-4
v_call: TRBV29-1
cdr3_length: 10
d_call: -
cdr3_aa: SADDGGNIQY

j_call: TRBJ1-4
v_call: TRBV30
cdr3_length: 11
d_call: -
cdr3_aa: AWSFGGGEKLF